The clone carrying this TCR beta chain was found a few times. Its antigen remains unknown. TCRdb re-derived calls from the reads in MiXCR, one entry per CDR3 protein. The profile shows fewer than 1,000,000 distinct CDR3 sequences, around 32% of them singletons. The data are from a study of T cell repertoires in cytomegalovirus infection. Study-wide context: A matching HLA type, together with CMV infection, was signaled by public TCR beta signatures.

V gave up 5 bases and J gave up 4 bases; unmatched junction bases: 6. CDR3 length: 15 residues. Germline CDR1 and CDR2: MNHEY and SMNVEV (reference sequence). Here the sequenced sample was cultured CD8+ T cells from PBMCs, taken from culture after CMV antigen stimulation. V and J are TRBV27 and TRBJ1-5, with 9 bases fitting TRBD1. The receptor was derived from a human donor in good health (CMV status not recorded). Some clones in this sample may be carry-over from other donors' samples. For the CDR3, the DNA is TGTGCCAGCAGTGCCCGGGACAGGGTAAATCAGCCCCAGCATTTT. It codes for CASSARDRVNQPQHF.